Shown below are 30 T cell receptor beta chains from a single sample sequenced in a study of blood T cells in healthy people across ages. A second PCR, run for about 6 to 11 cycles, used a sample-barcoded 5' primer plus a J-beta primer mix. TCRdb re-called the 5' RACE reads with MiXCR, one entry per CDR3 protein. The data show about 1,500,000 distinct CDR3 sequences, with about 40% seen just once and 7% to 9.5% held by the top ten. The sequencing input was blood. These receptors were taken from a woman aged 18-30 years in good health.

This clonotype appeared a few times. CDR3 sequence (DNA): TGTGCCAGCAGAGGGGACGAAAGCAATCAGCCCCAGCATTTT. Its translation is CASRGDESNQPQHF. The chain employs TRBV2 and TRBJ1-5; TRBD1 might be the D (5 bases). CDR3 length: 14 amino acids. V lost 6 bases and J lost 1, with 10 bases in between. From germline, CDR1 is SNHLY and CDR2 FYNNEI.

The CDR3 protein is CASSSVGLTNEQFF. The CDR3 region has the DNA TGTGCCAGCAGCTCAGTGGGACTTACCAATGAGCAGTTCTTC. The chain joins TRBV7-9 to TRBJ2-1, with D possibly being TRBD2 (6 bases). Between the trimmed V and J ends, which lost 4 bases and 6 bases, there was a span of 13 bases. Per the germline V gene, CDR1 is SEHNR and CDR2 is FQNEAQ (reference sequence). The CDR3 consists of 14 residues.

This clonotype has only a few counts. The chain carries TRBV5-1 and TRBJ2-3, with 9 nucleotides matching TRBD1. In germline, CDR1 is SGHRS, CDR2 YFSETQ. The V and J ends lost 4 bases and 2 bases, in that order; junction bases with no gene match: 8. The CDR3 runs 16 residues. This CDR3 is CASSMAGTGFTDTQYF. CDR3 in DNA: TGCGCCAGCAGCATGGCCGGGACAGGGTTCACAGATACGCAGTATTTT.

The chain couples TRBV4-2 to TRBJ2-7, with 10 bases that match TRBD2. The CDR3 spans 14 residues. After removal of 3 bases from V and 3 bases from J, the junction contained 2 bases not matched to a gene. From germline, CDR1 is LGHNA and CDR2 YNFKEQ. The CDR3 reads CASSQVAGGYEQYF. The CDR3 nucleotides read TGTGCCAGCAGCCAGGTAGCGGGGGGCTACGAGCAGTACTTC.

This rearrangement joins TRBV6-2 or TRBV6-3 to TRBJ1-1; 10 bases line up with TRBD1. Germline V gene lookup returns CDR1 MNHEY and CDR2 SVGEGT. Unmatched junction bases numbered 24, after V lost 9 bases and J lost 14 bases. This CDR3 contains 16 residues. CDR3 DNA sequence: TGTGCCAGGATCGGGGGGACAGGGGTTTGGAGCACTGAACCCTTCTTT. Protein: CARIGGTGVWSTEPFF.

V gene TRBV27 combines with J gene TRBJ1-2; 10 positions match TRBD1. V shed 4 bases and J 1 base; nucleotides not matched to a gene: 9. The CDR3 has 17 amino acids. Germline V gene sequence: CDR1 MNHEY, CDR2 SMNVEV (reference sequence). Here the CDR3 reads CASSSTGQGWLNYGYTF. CDR3 DNA sequence: TGTGCCAGCAGTTCGACGGGACAGGGGTGGCTTAACTATGGCTACACCTTC.

This clonotype was seen a handful of times. The chain combines TRBV12-3 or TRBV12-4 with TRBJ2-1; D remains ambiguous. The CDR3 has 14 amino acids. V shed 0 bases and J shed 8 bases, with 11 bases lying between them. This chain's CDR3 is CASSLALGIYEQFF. CDR3 DNA sequence: TGTGCCAGCAGTTTAGCGCTAGGCATTTATGAGCAGTTCTTC.

This clonotype has only a few counts. The chain employs TRBV7-2 and TRBJ2-2; D not certain. The CDR3 covers 14 residues. Trimming shortened V by 6 bases and J by 4 bases, and 12 bases separated the two germline ends. Germline V gene sequence: CDR1 SGHTA, CDR2 FQGNSA. The CDR3 is CASSLNPGTGELFF. The DNA for the CDR3 is TGTGCCAGCAGTCTCAATCCGGGCACCGGGGAGCTGTTTTTT.

This clonotype was recorded a few times. The rearrangement links TRBV10-3 to TRBJ2-1, with 12 nucleotides matching TRBD2. Germline V gene data show CDR1 as ENHRY and CDR2 as SYGVKD. The length of the CDR3 is 14 residues. The V gene end was trimmed by 10 bases and the J gene end by 9 bases; junction bases not matched to a gene: 10. The CDR3: CANPTSGGRGEQFF. In DNA form, the CDR3 reads TGTGCCAACCCGACTAGCGGGGGACGGGGTGAGCAGTTCTTC.

The V call is TRBV7-2, the J call TRBJ2-7; the D gene could be TRBD1 or TRBD2 (6 bases each). Gene TRBJ2-4 matches the end of the DNA better, so the J call may be wrong. The CDR3 is made up of 14 amino acids. Germline V gene data show CDR1 as SGHTA and CDR2 as FQGNSA. CDR3 sequence (DNA): TGTGCCAGCAGTGACGGAGGGGGGAGGAACATTCAGTACTTC. Translated, it gives CASSDGGGRNIQYF.

The chain is built from TRBV20-1 and TRBJ2-1, with a tentative D call TRBD1 (5 bases). The CDR3 extends over 15 amino acids. Trimming pared 0 bases from V and 7 bases from J, leaving 16 bases between. Looked up from germline, CDR1 is DFQATT and CDR2 is SNEGSKA (reference sequence). As DNA, the CDR3 is TGCAGTGCTAGAGATTCTCGGCAGGGTTGTAATGAGCAGTTCTTC. This encodes CSARDSRQGCNEQFF.

A few counts support this clonotype. As DNA, the CDR3 is TGCAGTGCTGTACAGGGGGCTTACCCCAACGAGCAGTACTTC. Translating gives CSAVQGAYPNEQYF. This rearrangement joins TRBV20-1 to TRBJ2-7; 9 nucleotides line up with TRBD1. The CDR3 has 14 amino acids. Germline CDR1 and CDR2: DFQATT and SNEGSKA (reference sequence). Unmatched junction bases numbered 10, after V lost 5 bases and J lost 5 bases.

The V call is TRBV12-3 or TRBV12-4, the J call TRBJ1-3; unclear D gene. The CDR3 has 15 amino acids. Trimming took 3 bases from V and 4 from J, leaving 13 bases between them. The CDR3 here is CASSFGNIIGNTIYF. The CDR3 nucleotides read TGTGCCAGCAGTTTTGGGAACATAATCGGAAACACCATATATTTT.

For this clonotype: One end of the junction is discordant with germline, which a read error may explain. The V gene is TRBV6-5, the J gene TRBJ1-6; 8 bases are a match to TRBD1. The germline gives CDR1 MNHEY, CDR2 SVGAGI. This CDR3 spans 15 amino acids. Written as DNA, the CDR3 is TGTGGCAGCAGTTCGCTAACAGGGGGTACTTCACCCCTCCACTTT. It specifies CGSSSLTGGTSPLHF.

The chain has TRBV10-3 and TRBJ2-6; D is undetermined. This CDR3 region has 17 residues. Trimming cost V 0 bases and J 0 bases, with 9 bases left between them. Germline CDR1 ENHRY, CDR2 SYGVKD. For the CDR3, the DNA is TGTGCCATCAGTGAGTCGTGCAAACCCTCTGGGGCCAACGTCCTGACTTTC. This encodes CAISESCKPSGANVLTF.

The CDR3: CASSPPPYTITPMGYGYTF. CDR3 DNA: TGTGCCAGCAGTCCCCCCCCCTACACCATCACTCCCATGGGGTATGGCTACACCTTC. The rearrangement joins TRBV28 to TRBJ1-2; D is undetermined. V lost 5 bases to trimming and J lost 5 bases, with 30 bases between them. CDR1 is MDHEN and CDR2 is SYDVKM in the germline V gene. The CDR3 consists of 19 residues.

This chain uses TRBV6-5 with TRBJ2-5, with TRBD2 matching over 11 bases. CDR3 length equals 16 residues. Losses at the gene ends were 1 base for V and 2 bases for J; bases not matched to a gene: 3. Germline CDR1 reads MNHEY; CDR2 reads SVGAGI. CDR3 sequence reads: CASSYLGLAEQETQYF. DNA of the CDR3: TGTGCCAGCAGTTACTTGGGACTAGCGGAACAAGAGACCCAGTACTTC.

There are many counts of this clonotype. The rearrangement links TRBV12-3 or TRBV12-4 to TRBJ2-7; 8 bases line up with TRBD2. Trimming removed 5 bases from V and 4 bases from J; junction bases left unmatched: 4. The CDR3 runs 13 residues. The CDR3 region has the DNA TGTGCCAGCAGTCGGGGGGGAACTTACGAGCAGTACTTC. It codes for CASSRGGTYEQYF.

The chain has TRBV20-1 and TRBJ2-1; D is perhaps TRBD1 (6 bases). Germline-derived CDR1 and CDR2 are DFQATT and SNEGSKA (reference sequence). The CDR3 consists of 15 residues. Trimming shortened V by 0 bases and J by 7 bases, and 16 bases separated the two germline ends. CDR3 residues: CSAREGAGGSNEQFF. CDR3 DNA sequence: TGCAGTGCTAGAGAGGGGGCTGGCGGATCGAATGAGCAGTTCTTC.

This clonotype was seen once. V gene TRBV27 combines with J gene TRBJ2-1, with D tentatively TRBD2 (6 bases). Trimming cost V 5 bases and J 0 bases, with 17 bases left between them. This CDR3 region has 17 residues. Germline V gene sequence: CDR1 MNHEY, CDR2 SMNVEV (reference sequence). Here the CDR3 reads CASSPEEGRSSYNEQFF. The CDR3 nucleotides read TGTGCCAGCAGTCCCGAGGAGGGCAGGAGCTCCTACAATGAGCAGTTCTTC.

V usage is TRBV9 and J usage is TRBJ2-7; possibly TRBD1 or TRBD2 for D (6 bases each). The CDR3 extends over 14 amino acids. CDR1 SGDLS and CDR2 YYNGEE come from the germline V gene. V was pared by 0 bases and J by 5 bases, with 12 bases between. CDR3 sequence (DNA): TGTGCCAGCAGCGTAGGGGGGGCGGTCAACGAGCAGTACTTC. Translated, it gives CASSVGGAVNEQYF.

The chain links TRBV3-1 to TRBJ1-5, with 10 bases lining up with TRBD1. Germline CDR1 is LGHDT and CDR2 is YNNKEL (reference sequence). There are 18 residues in the CDR3. Trimming cost V 4 bases and J 2 bases; bases outside gene matches: 11. The CDR3, as DNA: TGTGCCAGCAGCCCATCAATGGGACAGGGGAGGGGCAATCAGCCCCAGCATTTT. Protein product: CASSPSMGQGRGNQPQHF. Drawing the rest from reference TRBV3-1 and TRBJ1-5, the complete variable domain is DTAVSQTPKYLVTQMGNDKSIKCEQNLGHDTMYWYKQDSKKFLKIMFSYNNKELIINETVPNRFSPKSPDKAHLNLHINSLELGDSAVYFCASSPSMGQGRGNQPQHFGDGTRLSIL.

This sequence joins TRBV28 and TRBJ1-2, with TRBD1 matching 9 bases. Germline loops: CDR1 MDHEN, CDR2 SYDVKM. The CDR3 is made up of 14 amino acids. After removal of 7 bases from V and 5 bases from J, the junction contained 8 bases not matched to a gene. The DNA of the CDR3 is TGTGCCAGCACCAATACAGGGGGCGGATATGGCTACACCTTC. Residues: CASTNTGGGYGYTF.

The rearrangement uses TRBV4-1 and TRBJ2-5; possibly TRBD1 or TRBD2 for D (6 bases each). Judging by the DNA end, TRBJ2-7 fits better; the J call may be wrong. This CDR3 has 15 amino acids. Germline values: CDR1 MGHRA, CDR2 YSYEKL. The CDR3 region is CASSQRAQGGYEQYF. The DNA of the CDR3 is TGCGCCAGCAGCCAAAGGGCACAGGGAGGTTACGAGCAGTACTTC.

The chain employs TRBV7-2 and TRBJ2-7; no clear D. The V gene's germline CDR1 is SGHTA and CDR2 FQGNSA. The germline V and J ends were trimmed by 3 bases and 0 bases, with 15 bases remaining between them. The CDR3 totals 16 residues. The CDR3 region has the DNA TGTGCCAGCAGCTTGTTGCCCAGCGACAACTCCTACGAGCAGTACTTC. Translated, it gives CASSLLPSDNSYEQYF.

The genes are TRBV11-3 and TRBJ2-1; 10 positions agree with TRBD2. The ends lost 4 bases at V and 6 bases at J; junction bases unmatched: 6. The CDR3 is 15 amino acids. Germline CDR1 is SGHNT and CDR2 is YENEEA. The CDR3 protein is CASSSKREGGNEQFF. CDR3 DNA sequence: TGTGCCAGCAGCTCCAAGCGGGAGGGTGGCAATGAGCAGTTCTTC.

This clonotype was counted only a few times. The chain uses TRBV5-1 and TRBJ1-6; D is perhaps TRBD1 (6 bases). Deletions cut 5 bases from V and 0 bases from J, with 12 bases between. This CDR3 spans 16 amino acids. CDR1 and CDR2 (germline): SGHRS, YFSETQ. CDR3 residues: CASRNDRSSYNSPLHF. The CDR3 nucleotides are TGCGCCAGCAGGAATGACAGGTCCTCCTATAATTCACCCCTCCACTTT. Supplemented by reference TRBV5-1 and TRBJ1-6, the full variable domain reads KAGVTQTPRYLIKTRGQQVTLSCSPISGHRSVSWYQQTPGQGLQFLFEYFSETQRNKGNFPGRFSGRQFSNSRSEMNVSTLELGDSALYLCASRNDRSSYNSPLHFGNGTRLTVT.

The chain has TRBV6-5 and TRBJ2-5, with D maybe TRBD2 (5 bases). The CDR3 is 14 residues long. V dropped 0 bases and J dropped 4 bases, with 9 bases sitting between them. From germline, CDR1 is MNHEY and CDR2 SVGAGI. CDR3 residues: CASSYSDLRETQYF. For the CDR3, the DNA is TGTGCCAGCAGTTACTCGGACTTGCGAGAGACCCAGTACTTC.

This CDR3 reads CSALRASGGKGEQFF. CDR3 DNA: TGCAGTGCGTTACGGGCTAGCGGGGGGAAGGGTGAGCAGTTCTTC. The chain combines TRBV20-1 with TRBJ2-1; the match to TRBD2 covers 11 bases. J was trimmed by 9 bases and V by 6 bases; bases with no gene match: 13. Germline V lookup: CDR1 DFQATT, CDR2 SNEGSKA (reference sequence). The CDR3 length is 15 residues.

The rearrangement joins TRBV20-1 to TRBJ1-3, with 7 bases aligning to TRBD1. The CDR3 sequence is 13 residues long. The germline V gene has CDR1 DFQATT and CDR2 SNEGSKA (reference sequence). Unmatched junction bases numbered 6, after V lost 6 bases and J lost 4 bases. In DNA form, the CDR3 reads TGCAGTGCACAAGACAGGGTCGGAAACACCATATATTTT. Translated, it gives CSAQDRVGNTIYF.